This T cell receptor beta chain is from a study of blood T cell repertoires in COVID-19. V lost 0 bases and J lost 8, with 5 bases in between. The length of the CDR3 is 12 residues. Germline loops: CDR1 SGHNT, CDR2 YYREEE (reference sequence). Libraries were prepared by immunoSEQ multiplex PCR; TCRdb keeps only in-frame clonotypes and omits some of them. Of 270,000 or so clones listed, 70% to 90% are singletons. The sample taken for sequencing was PBMCs or T cells enriched from blood (not recorded which). This chain joins TRBV5-4 and TRBJ2-2, with D unresolved. This clonotype originated in a woman aged 50 to 65 who had been exposed to COVID-19. CDR3 DNA: TGTGCCAGCAGCTTGGGACAAGGGGAGCTGTTTTTT. Translated, it gives CASSLGQGELFF. Full variable domain (rest looked up from reference TRBV5-4 and TRBJ2-2): ETGVTQSPTHLIKTRGQQVTLRCSSQSGHNTVSWYQQALGQGPQFIFQYYREEENGRGNFPPRFSGLQFPNYSSELNVNALELDDSALYLCASSLGQGELFFGEGSRLTVL.